The present entry profiles one T cell receptor (beta chain) with its context. Its antigen is as yet unknown. The germline gives CDR1 SGHTA, CDR2 FQGNSA. V was cut by 1 base and J by 4 bases, with 14 bases left in between. The CDR3 runs 16 residues. This specimen belongs to a study of CD8 T cells in ankylosing spondylitis. Study-wide results and caveats: Disease-associated clones were reportedly significantly overrepresented in matched ankylosing spondylitis synovial fluid. It appeared that ankylosing spondylitis blood was characterized by a TCR beta motif of several highly homologous variants.

Each TCR beta library was made by quantitative 5'-RACE that incorporated molecular barcodes. TCRdb fed the 5' RACE reads into MiXCR, producing one record per CDR3 protein. Of about 300,000 distinct CDR3 sequences in the sample, 11% were seen once. V is TRBV7-2 and J is TRBJ2-1, with no clear D. The sequenced sample was blood, either unsorted or a sorted T cell fraction (not recorded which). The TCR originated in a female donor with ankylosing spondylitis or in good health (not recorded which). In DNA form, the CDR3 reads TGTGCCAGCAGCTTAGGAGTGGTCGGCAGATACAATGAGCAGTTCTTC. It is translated as CASSLGVVGRYNEQFF.